Listed below are T cell receptor beta chains from one sample, sequenced in a study of blood T cell repertoires in COVID-19. Here immunoSEQ multiplex PCR was the method, and the copy in TCRdb shows in-frame clones only, minus some. This sample has around 250,000 clones, with around 83% found just once. The source material was peripheral blood. These receptors came from a woman under 30 with acute or convalescent COVID-19. Both conserved end residues are part of each CDR3. D genes are given only for firm matches. Clone size is shown for a subset of rows, as once, few, many or a class of expanded clone.

TRBV7-2	TRBD2	TRBJ2-3	once	CASSLVFLTSGGTDTQYF	TGTGCCAGCAGCTTAGTATTTCTGACTAGCGGGGGGACAGATACGCAGTATTTT
TRBV2	TRBD1	TRBJ2-7	-	CASSGQGLDEQYF	TGTGCCAGCAGCGGACAGGGATTGGACGAGCAGTACTTC
TRBV30	-	TRBJ2-1	-	CACAGQFSNEQFF	TGTGCCTGCGCGGGACAGTTTAGCAATGAGCAGTTCTTC
TRBV4-1	TRBD1	TRBJ1-2	once	CASSQGPTGGRPYYGYTF	TGCGCCAGCAGCCAAGGGCCGACAGGGGGGCGTCCTTACTATGGCTACACCTTC
TRBV24-1	-	TRBJ2-7	-	CATSDPGLSEQYF	TGTGCCACCAGTGACCCGGGACTGTCGGAGCAGTACTTC
TRBV28	-	TRBJ1-2	-	CASSNYYGYTF	TGTGCCAGCAGCAACTACTATGGCTACACCTTC
TRBV5-1	TRBD1	TRBJ1-4	once	CASSLGQGGRYEKLFF	TGCGCCAGCAGCTTGGGCCAGGGGGGAAGATATGAAAAACTGTTTTTT
TRBV18	TRBD1	TRBJ2-2	few	CASSQRDRAIGELFF	TGTGCCAGCTCACAACGAGACAGGGCGATCGGGGAGCTGTTTTTT
TRBV30	TRBD1	TRBJ1-1	medium-sized	CAWNKRTGRPPMNTEAFF	TGTGCCTGGAATAAACGGACAGGTCGGCCGCCCATGAACACTGAAGCTTTCTTT
TRBV5-1	TRBD1	TRBJ1-1	-	CASRGDSLFLDTEAFF	TGCGCCAGCAGGGGGGACAGCCTATTTCTTGACACTGAAGCTTTCTTT
TRBV21-1	-	TRBJ2-3	-	CASSPRPAGGTDTQYF	TGTGCCAGCAGCCCCCGCCCGGCGGGAGGGACAGATACGCAGTATTTT
TRBV11-2	-	TRBJ1-2	-	CASSPLDRPNYGYTF	TGTGCCAGCAGCCCCCTGGACAGACCAAACTATGGCTACACCTTC
TRBV19	TRBD2	TRBJ2-1	-	CASSIDQGLAGYNEQFF	TGTGCCAGTAGTATTGACCAGGGACTAGCGGGATACAATGAGCAGTTCTTC
TRBV28	TRBD2	TRBJ2-7	-	CASSGPSGASGFTYEQYF	TGTGCCAGCAGTGGGCCGTCAGGGGCTAGCGGGTTTACCTACGAGCAGTACTTC
TRBV18	TRBD1	TRBJ1-4	-	CASSQGTVANEKLFF	TGTGCCAGCTCACAGGGGACAGTCGCTAATGAAAAACTGTTTTTT
TRBV7-8	TRBD1	TRBJ1-5	-	CASSPTRDRLNQPQHF	TGTGCCAGCAGCCCAACCCGGGACAGATTGAATCAGCCCCAGCATTTT
TRBV12-5	TRBD1	TRBJ1-1	-	CASRTGGNTEAFF	TGTGCTAGTCGAACAGGGGGCAACACTGAAGCTTTCTTT
TRBV7-6	TRBD2	TRBJ2-1	-	CASSPGLAANNEQFF	TGTGCCAGCAGCCCGGGACTAGCGGCAAACAATGAGCAGTTCTTC
TRBV4-2	-	TRBJ1-4	-	CASSQERVKGEKLFF	TGTGCCAGCAGCCAAGAGAGGGTAAAGGGTGAAAAACTGTTTTTT
TRBV9	-	TRBJ1-5	once	CASSADGGTVFNQPQHF	TGTGCCAGCAGCGCAGATGGGGGGACGGTCTTCAATCAGCCCCAGCATTTT
TRBV19	-	TRBJ1-2	-	CASSRGNSQAGYTF	TGTGCCAGTAGTCGGGGGAATAGTCAAGCTGGCTACACCTTC
TRBV7-9	TRBD2	TRBJ2-7	-	CASSPKGFGRASYEQYF	TGTGCCAGCAGCCCCAAGGGGTTCGGGAGGGCCTCCTACGAGCAGTACTTC
TRBV7-9	TRBD1	TRBJ1-3	-	CASSLGPGQGWGNTIYF	TGTGCCAGCAGCTTAGGCCCCGGACAGGGTTGGGGAAACACCATATATTTT
TRBV13	TRBD2	TRBJ2-1	-	CASSPRGSGIEQFF	TGTGCCAGCAGCCCCCGGGGTAGCGGGATTGAGCAGTTCTTC